This T cell receptor (beta chain) was observed in a study of CD8 T cells in Susac syndrome. The CDR3 extends over 16 amino acids. Trimming took 5 bases from V and 4 from J, leaving 20 bases between them. TCR beta sequences were obtained from blood CD8+ and CD4+ T cells. Reverse transcription of roughly 0.5 to 1 ug RNA was carried out with random hexamers. TCRdb ran MiXCR on the immunoSEQ multiplex PCR reads and lists one entry per CDR3 protein. The table includes around 50,000 distinct CDR3 sequences, roughly 92% detected once. This chain connects TRBV12-3 or TRBV12-4 to TRBJ1-2; D unclear. The sequenced sample was CD8+ T cells from PBMCs. This sequence was found in a human donor in good health. The CDR3 loop reads CASSQTLDGRIYGYTF. The CDR3 DNA reads as TGTGCCAGCAGTCAGACGTTGGACGGTAGAATCTATGGCTACACCTTC.